Presented here are 19 T cell receptor beta chains from one specimen sequenced in a study of cytomegalovirus exposure and HLA in healthy donors. With 60 Vbeta and 13 Jbeta primers, the PCR was carried out. Profiling relied on immunoSEQ multiplex PCR, and the TCRdb table lists in-frame clones only, not all of them. Of hundreds of thousands of clones in the sample, about 80% are singletons; the top ten hold 1.5% to 2%. The sequencing sample was made of PBMCs. These receptors all stem from a male donor in good health and CMV-seronegative.

DNA of the CDR3: TGTGCCAGCAGTGACTCTGGGACAGGGAGGGGAAACACCATATATTTT. The encoded protein is CASSDSGTGRGNTIYF. The chain joins TRBV9 to TRBJ1-3; 9 nucleotides align to TRBD1. The germline V gene encodes CDR1 SGDLS and CDR2 YYNGEE. Trimming removed 5 bases from V and 4 bases from J; junction bases left unmatched: 10. The CDR3 loop spans 16 amino acids.

The V gene is TRBV30, the J gene TRBJ2-3; TRBD2 matches at 12 bases. Trimming took 4 bases from V and 0 from J; bases not matched to a gene: 8. This CDR3 is 17 amino acids long. From germline, CDR1 is GTSNPN and CDR2 SVGIG (reference sequence). The CDR3 spells CAWIHQLAGGSTDTQYF. DNA of the CDR3: TGTGCCTGGATTCACCAACTAGCGGGAGGAAGCACAGATACGCAGTATTTT.

This chain links TRBV6-5 with TRBJ2-1, with D uncertain. Looked up from germline, CDR1 is MNHEY and CDR2 is SVGAGI. This CDR3 comprises 14 residues. V was trimmed by 5 bases and J by 7 bases, leaving 15 bases between them. CDR3 in DNA: TGTGCCAGCAGTGTTCGATGGCCTCAGAATGAGCAGTTCTTC. This translates into CASSVRWPQNEQFF.

DNA for the CDR3: TGTGCCAGCAGCTTAAGGACTAGCGGGAGCTCCTACGAGCAGTACTTC. Its translation is CASSLRTSGSSYEQYF. The chain employs TRBV11-2 and TRBJ2-7, with 13 nucleotides matching TRBD2. CDR1 and CDR2 (germline): SGHAT, FQNNGV. The V gene end was trimmed by 2 bases and the J gene end by 0 bases; junction bases not matched to a gene: 1. The CDR3 contains 16 residues. The full variable domain, with the rest looked up from reference TRBV11-2 and TRBJ2-7, is EAGVAQSPRYKIIEKRQSVAFWCNPISGHATLYWYQQILGQGPKLLIQFQNNGVVDDSQLPKDRFSAERLKGVDSTLKIQPAKLEDSAVYLCASSLRTSGSSYEQYFGPGTRLTVT.

The V call is TRBV9, the J call TRBJ2-7; a possible D gene is TRBD2 (5 bases). The germline V and J ends were trimmed by 4 bases and 3 bases, with 17 bases remaining between them. CDR1 and CDR2 from the germline V gene are SGDLS and YYNGEE. CDR3 length equals 15 residues. This CDR3 reads CASSSGSGIDYEQYF. Here the CDR3 DNA reads TGTGCCAGCAGCTCCGGGTCGGGGATCGACTACGAGCAGTACTTC.

This clone showed up just a few times. V is TRBV4-3 and J is TRBJ2-3, with D maybe TRBD2 (5 bases). CDR3 size: 17 residues. Looked up from germline, CDR1 is LGHNA and CDR2 is YSLEER. The germline V and J ends were trimmed by 2 bases and 3 bases, with 18 bases remaining between them. DNA of the CDR3: TGCGCCAGCAGCCAACAGACCGCCCGGACTGTTACAGATACGCAGTATTTT. Its translation is CASSQQTARTVTDTQYF.

The gene calls are TRBV27 and TRBJ2-1, with 7 bases fitting TRBD1. Losses at the gene ends were 7 bases for V and 4 bases for J; bases not matched to a gene: 4. This CDR3 is built from 13 residues. Germline V gene lookup returns CDR1 MNHEY and CDR2 SMNVEV (reference sequence). CDR3 amino acids: CASKGQLYNEQFF. The CDR3 nucleotides read TGTGCCAGCAAGGGACAGCTTTACAATGAGCAGTTCTTC.

The rearrangement joins TRBV6-6 to TRBJ2-7; 10 bases fit TRBD2. The CDR3 contains 14 residues. CDR1 and CDR2 (germline): MNHNY, SVGAGI (reference sequence). Trimming took 2 bases from V and 7 from J; bases not matched to a gene: 5. The CDR3 DNA follows: TGTGCCAGCAGTTACGGGACTAGCGTCCTGGAGCAGTACTTC. It codes for CASSYGTSVLEQYF.

This chain uses TRBV7-2 with TRBJ2-2, with TRBD1 matching 8 bases. The CDR3 has 16 residues. J gave up 0 bases and V 5 bases, and 5 bases lay outside the gene matches. Germline V CDR1 and CDR2: SGHTA, FQGNSA. The CDR3, as DNA: TGTGCCAGCAGCCGGGGACAGGTGTCGAACACCGGGGAGCTGTTTTTT. Translated: CASSRGQVSNTGELFF. Drawing the rest from reference TRBV7-2 and TRBJ2-2, the complete variable domain is GAGVSQSPSNKVTEKGKDVELRCDPISGHTALYWYRQSLGQGLEFLIYFQGNSAPDKSGLPSDRFSAERTGGSVSTLTIQRTQQEDSAVYLCASSRGQVSNTGELFFGEGSRLTVL.

The chain combines TRBV27 with TRBJ2-3; D may be TRBD2 (5 bases). The germline V gene encodes CDR1 MNHEY and CDR2 SMNVEV (reference sequence). V lost 3 bases to trimming and J lost 2 bases, with 9 bases between them. CDR3 length equals 14 residues. The CDR3 is CASSLTTFTDTQYF. CDR3 DNA sequence: TGTGCCAGCAGTTTGACTACATTCACAGATACGCAGTATTTT.

The chain carries TRBV25-1 and TRBJ2-1, with 9 bases fitting TRBD2. J lost 8 bases, V lost 2 bases, and 13 bases had no gene match. The germline V gene encodes CDR1 MGHDK and CDR2 SYGVNS. CDR3 length: 17 amino acids. CDR3: CASSELAMGLATHEQFF. The CDR3 nucleotides read TGTGCCAGCAGTGAACTTGCCATGGGACTAGCTACGCATGAGCAGTTCTTC.

The rearrangement links TRBV4-3 to TRBJ2-3, with D possibly TRBD2 on 5 matching bases. The CDR3 loop spans 16 amino acids. Trimming took off 2 bases at V and 6 bases at J, with 18 bases between the two ends. Germline V gives CDR1 LGHNA, CDR2 YSLEER. The chain's CDR3 is CASSQLSASSRDTQYF. In DNA, the CDR3 is TGCGCCAGCAGCCAACTATCGGCTAGCAGCAGGGATACGCAGTATTTT.

The chain links TRBV5-5 to TRBJ2-7; 12 bases fit TRBD1. Per the germline V gene, CDR1 is SGHKS and CDR2 is YYEKEE (reference sequence). The trim removed 0 bases at V and 5 bases at J, leaving 3 bases unmatched. This CDR3 is 15 amino acids long. The CDR3 protein is CASSLEGTGGNEQYF. Here the CDR3 DNA reads TGTGCCAGCAGCTTGGAAGGGACAGGGGGCAACGAGCAGTACTTC.

The J gene is TRBJ2-5, the V gene TRBV20-1; 7 bases agree with TRBD2. The CDR3 contains 11 residues. Germline CDR1 and CDR2: DFQATT and SNEGSKA (reference sequence). As DNA, the CDR3 is TGCACCCTGCACGGGGGGGAGACCCAGTACTTC. Translating gives CTLHGGETQYF.

The genes are TRBV19 and TRBJ2-7; 7 nucleotides line up with TRBD1. The CDR3 is 13 residues long. The J segment lost 3 bases and the V segment lost 4 bases, leaving 3 bases of the junction unmatched. Germline CDR1 LNHDA, CDR2 SQIVND (reference sequence). The CDR3 sequence: CASSKDRIYEQYF. The CDR3 DNA sequence: TGTGCCAGTAGTAAGGACAGGATCTACGAGCAGTACTTC.

This clone has just one count. The chain carries TRBV5-5 and TRBJ2-7; tentative D call: TRBD2 (5 bases). Looked up from germline, CDR1 is SGHKS and CDR2 is YYEKEE (reference sequence). The CDR3 is made up of 12 amino acids. V was pared by 1 base and J by 4 bases, with 6 bases between. In DNA form, the CDR3 reads TGTGCCAGCAGCTTGTCGGGGTACGAGCAGTACTTC. Translation: CASSLSGYEQYF.

V and J are TRBV9 and TRBJ2-5; D remains ambiguous. Germline lookup yields CDR1 SGDLS and CDR2 YYNGEE. Deletions cut 2 bases from V and 1 base from J, with 9 bases between. CDR3 size: 14 residues. CDR3 DNA sequence: TGTGCCAGCAGCGTTGGGCTGACCCAAGAGACCCAGTACTTC. Translated, it gives CASSVGLTQETQYF.

This chain uses TRBV5-5 with TRBJ1-2; 8 positions match TRBD1. The CDR3 length is 16 residues. Germline trimming cut 2 bases from V and 0 bases from J; bases unmatched to any gene: 6. Per the germline V gene, CDR1 is SGHKS and CDR2 is YYEKEE (reference sequence). The CDR3 is CASSFNRGYPNYGYTF. The CDR3 nucleotides read TGTGCCAGCAGCTTTAACAGGGGGTATCCTAACTATGGCTACACCTTC.

The chain carries TRBV5-6 and TRBJ2-2; D gene ambiguous. Trimming left V 4 bases short and J 3 bases short, with 19 bases between. Germline V gene data show CDR1 as SGHDT and CDR2 as YYEEEE. CDR3 length: 17 amino acids. The CDR3, as DNA: TGTGCCAGCAGCCCCCGATGGAGAGGAAGCGACACCGGGGAGCTGTTTTTT. It translates to CASSPRWRGSDTGELFF.